This is a list of T cell receptor beta chains from one sample in a study of blood T cell repertoires in COVID-19. This table comes from immunoSEQ multiplex PCR, and its TCRdb copy is limited to in-frame clones, with some not included. The sample lists around 250,000 clones; 85% to 90% were seen once. The sample taken for sequencing was PBMCs or T cells enriched from blood (not recorded which). These receptors were obtained from a young man who had recovered from COVID-19. Both conserved end residues are part of each CDR3. The D gene is left open where the match is weak.

v_call d_call cdr3_aa
TRBV25-1 TRBD1 CASSGQGSGNTIYF
TRBV7-8 TRBD1 CASSLGQGTDTQYF
TRBV3-1/TRBV3-2 - CASSQAFGGSARRNIQYF
TRBV7-2 - CASSLQSDTQYF
TRBV5-1 - CASAEGSPNYGYTF
TRBV24-1 TRBD1 CATSDLSQGAQYF
TRBV5-4 TRBD1 CASSDPRDRGRTGELFF
TRBV10-3 TRBD1 CAISERPGQASYNEQFF
TRBV15 TRBD1 CATSRGRQGDYEQYF
TRBV2 - CASSAQNTNQPQHF
TRBV11-3 - CASSLFYVRQSPDEQYF
TRBV29-1 TRBD1 CSVGTGPNSPLHF
TRBV9 TRBD2 CASSPSGGKETQYF
TRBV20-1 - CSGLSQDTQYF
TRBV7-9 TRBD2 CASRGTRRGNTGELFF
TRBV28 TRBD1 CASSGTASYEQYF
TRBV27 TRBD1 CASSFRGQGLGGPQHF
TRBV7-8 TRBD1 CASSLGDRYNEQFF
TRBV3-1/TRBV3-2 - CASSPSGLNQETQYF
TRBV11-2 - CASSLLRIHQETQYF
TRBV10-1 - CASSGVGDTQYF
TRBV5-1 - CASSFGDIGNTIYF
TRBV6-1 TRBD1 CASSENRGFTEAFF
TRBV6-4 - CASSDFRRPNFHDQPQHF
TRBV7-2 TRBD2 CASSWTSGGYEQYF
TRBV10-2 TRBD1 CASRIQGLEGETQYF
TRBV6-4 TRBD2 CASSPAGVGTDTQYF
TRBV25-1 - CASSEPAGHGNTIYF
TRBV4-1 TRBD1 CASSQHHPGGSGNTIYF
TRBV19 - CASSIVGGSFQYF
TRBV3-1/TRBV3-2 TRBD1 CASSQGTGRWNSPLHF
TRBV24-1 - CATSDLSRQDVSGNTIYF
TRBV2 - CASSEKTETDTQYF
TRBV6-1 - CASSETQGVSNQPQHF
TRBV11-2 - CASSLVVGGYTF
TRBV5-1 - CASSSGPGGSSYNEQFF
TRBV11-2 TRBD2 CASTLTSGGPRAYEQYF
TRBV11-2 - CASSLDGPNIEAFF
TRBV7-2 TRBD1 CASSSGGRGQPYEQYF
TRBV19 TRBD2 CASSIGLAGGADTQYF
TRBV5-6 - CASSSFQGLIGYTF
TRBV5-1 - CASSSGHRTDTQYF
TRBV30 - CAWGKRGTQYF
TRBV18 - CASSLSTDTQYF
TRBV3-1/TRBV3-2 TRBD1 CASSQRGQGKGYGYTF
TRBV19 - CASRDRNFGNTIYF
TRBV27 - CASSLWRGTYEQYF
TRBV6-2/TRBV6-3 - CASSPSGTRGSNQPQHF
TRBV29-1 - CSARARLDSPLHF